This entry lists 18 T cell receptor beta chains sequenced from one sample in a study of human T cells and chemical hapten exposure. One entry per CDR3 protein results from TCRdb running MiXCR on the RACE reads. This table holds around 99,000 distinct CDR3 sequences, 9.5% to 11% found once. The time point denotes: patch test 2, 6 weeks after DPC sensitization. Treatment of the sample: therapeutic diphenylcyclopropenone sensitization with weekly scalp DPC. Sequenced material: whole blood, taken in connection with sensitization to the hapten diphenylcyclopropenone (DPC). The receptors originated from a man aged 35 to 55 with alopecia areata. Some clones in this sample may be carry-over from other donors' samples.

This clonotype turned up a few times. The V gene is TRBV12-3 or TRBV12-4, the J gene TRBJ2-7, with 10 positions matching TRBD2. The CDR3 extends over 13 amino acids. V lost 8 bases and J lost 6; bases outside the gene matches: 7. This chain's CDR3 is CASSKLAGSEQYF. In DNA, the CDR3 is TGTGCCAGCTCAAAACTAGCGGGATCCGAGCAGTACTTC.

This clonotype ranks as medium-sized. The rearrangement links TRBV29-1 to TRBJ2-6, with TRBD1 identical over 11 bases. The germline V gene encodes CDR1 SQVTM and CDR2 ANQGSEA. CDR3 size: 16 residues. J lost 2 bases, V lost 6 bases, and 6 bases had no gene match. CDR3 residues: CSVSGQGATGANVLTF. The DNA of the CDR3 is TGCAGCGTCTCTGGACAGGGGGCCACTGGGGCCAACGTCCTGACTTTC.

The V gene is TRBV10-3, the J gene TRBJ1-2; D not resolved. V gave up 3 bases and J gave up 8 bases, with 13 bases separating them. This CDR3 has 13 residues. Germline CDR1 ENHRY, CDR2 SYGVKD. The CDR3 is CAISDQNQEGYTF. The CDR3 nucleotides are TGTGCCATCAGTGACCAAAATCAGGAAGGCTACACCTTC.

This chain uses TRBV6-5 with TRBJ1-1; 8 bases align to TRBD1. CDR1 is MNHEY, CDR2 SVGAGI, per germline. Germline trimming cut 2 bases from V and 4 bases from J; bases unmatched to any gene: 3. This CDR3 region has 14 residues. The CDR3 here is CASSYEDRVTEAFF. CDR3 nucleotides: TGTGCCAGCAGTTACGAGGACAGGGTCACTGAAGCTTTCTTT.

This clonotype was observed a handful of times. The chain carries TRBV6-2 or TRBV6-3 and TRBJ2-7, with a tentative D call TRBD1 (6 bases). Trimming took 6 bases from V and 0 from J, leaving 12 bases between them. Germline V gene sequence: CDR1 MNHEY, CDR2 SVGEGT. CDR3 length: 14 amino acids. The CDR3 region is CASSRPDSSYEQYF. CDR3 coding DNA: TGTGCCAGCAGCCGCCCGGACAGCTCCTACGAGCAGTACTTC.

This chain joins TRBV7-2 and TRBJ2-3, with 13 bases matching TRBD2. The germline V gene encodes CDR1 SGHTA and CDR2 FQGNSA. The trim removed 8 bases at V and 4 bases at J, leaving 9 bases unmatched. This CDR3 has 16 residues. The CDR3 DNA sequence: TGTGCCAGCCAAAGGACTAGCGGGAGTTTCCCAGATACGCAGTATTTT. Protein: CASQRTSGSFPDTQYF.

DNA of the CDR3: TGTGCCAGCAGTTCCAGGGTCCGCGACACTGAAGCTTTCTTT. Encoded protein: CASSSRVRDTEAFF. The chain joins TRBV6-5 to TRBJ1-1, with D possibly being TRBD1 (5 bases). The germline V and J ends were trimmed by 4 bases and 3 bases, with 12 bases remaining between them. CDR3 length: 14 amino acids. The germline V gene has CDR1 MNHEY and CDR2 SVGAGI.

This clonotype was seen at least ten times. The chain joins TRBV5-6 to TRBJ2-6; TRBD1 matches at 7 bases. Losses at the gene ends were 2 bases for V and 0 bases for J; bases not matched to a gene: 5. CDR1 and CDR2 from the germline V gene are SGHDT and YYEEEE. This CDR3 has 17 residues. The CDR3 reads CASSFWTGSSGANVLTF. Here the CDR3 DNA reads TGTGCCAGCAGCTTCTGGACAGGTAGCTCTGGGGCCAACGTCCTGACTTTC.

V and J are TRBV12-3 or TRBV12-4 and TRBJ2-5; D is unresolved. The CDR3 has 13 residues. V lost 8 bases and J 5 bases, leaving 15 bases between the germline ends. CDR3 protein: CASGSIRAETQYF. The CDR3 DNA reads TGTGCCAGCGGCTCAATCCGGGCGGAGACCCAGTACTTC.

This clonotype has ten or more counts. CDR3 bases: TGTGCCAGCTTCGGCCGAGCGAACACCGGGGAGCTGTTTTTT. It codes for CASFGRANTGELFF. V and J are TRBV5-6 and TRBJ2-2, with D uncertain. The CDR3 is 14 amino acids. The germline V gene encodes CDR1 SGHDT and CDR2 YYEEEE. V was pared by 7 bases and J by 0 bases, with 10 bases between.

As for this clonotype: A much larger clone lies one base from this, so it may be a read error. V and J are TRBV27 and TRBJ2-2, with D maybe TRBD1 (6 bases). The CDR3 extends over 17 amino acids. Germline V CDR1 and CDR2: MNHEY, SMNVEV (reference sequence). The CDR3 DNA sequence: TGTGGCAGCAGTTTAGGGCAGGGGTATGCGAACACCGGGGAGCTGTTTTTT. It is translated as CGSSLGQGYANTGELFF.

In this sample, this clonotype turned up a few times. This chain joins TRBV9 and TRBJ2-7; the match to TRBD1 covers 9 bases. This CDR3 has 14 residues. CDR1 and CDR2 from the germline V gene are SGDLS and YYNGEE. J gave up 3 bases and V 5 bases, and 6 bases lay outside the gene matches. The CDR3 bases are TGTGCCAGCAGGCCCCGACAGGGGGTCTACGAGCAGTACGTC. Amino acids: CASRPRQGVYEQYV.

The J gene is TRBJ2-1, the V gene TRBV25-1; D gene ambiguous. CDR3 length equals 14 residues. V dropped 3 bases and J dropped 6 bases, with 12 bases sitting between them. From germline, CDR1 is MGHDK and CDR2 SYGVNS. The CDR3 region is CASSDFQDGNEQFF. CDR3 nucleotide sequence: TGTGCCAGCAGTGACTTCCAGGACGGCAATGAGCAGTTCTTC.

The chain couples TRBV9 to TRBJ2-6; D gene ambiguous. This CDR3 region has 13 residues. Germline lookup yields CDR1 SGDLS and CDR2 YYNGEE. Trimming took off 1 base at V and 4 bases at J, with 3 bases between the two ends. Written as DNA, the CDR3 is TGTGCCAGCAGCGTATCCGGGGCCAACGTCCTGACTTTC. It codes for CASSVSGANVLTF.

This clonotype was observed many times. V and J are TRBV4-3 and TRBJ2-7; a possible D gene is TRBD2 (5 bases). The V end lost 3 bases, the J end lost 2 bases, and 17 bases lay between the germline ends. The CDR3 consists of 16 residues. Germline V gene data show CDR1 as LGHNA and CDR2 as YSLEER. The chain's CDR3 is CASSHKTRRKTYEQYV. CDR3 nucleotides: TGCGCCAGCAGCCATAAAACTAGGCGGAAGACCTACGAGCAGTACGTC.

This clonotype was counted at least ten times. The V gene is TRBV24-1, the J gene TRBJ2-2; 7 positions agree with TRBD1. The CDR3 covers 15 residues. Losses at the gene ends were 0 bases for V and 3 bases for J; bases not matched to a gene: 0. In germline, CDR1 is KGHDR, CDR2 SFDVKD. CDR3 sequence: CATSDLQGDTGELFF. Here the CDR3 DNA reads TGTGCCACCAGTGATTTGCAGGGGGACACCGGGGAGCTGTTTTTT.

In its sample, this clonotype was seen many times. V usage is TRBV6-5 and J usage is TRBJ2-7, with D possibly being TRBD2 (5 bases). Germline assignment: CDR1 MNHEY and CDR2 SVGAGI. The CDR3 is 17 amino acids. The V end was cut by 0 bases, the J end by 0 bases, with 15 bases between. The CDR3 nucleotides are TGTGCCAGCAGTTACTCGGTCTTGGTAGGGAGCTCCTACGAGCAGTACTTC. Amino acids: CASSYSVLVGSSYEQYF.

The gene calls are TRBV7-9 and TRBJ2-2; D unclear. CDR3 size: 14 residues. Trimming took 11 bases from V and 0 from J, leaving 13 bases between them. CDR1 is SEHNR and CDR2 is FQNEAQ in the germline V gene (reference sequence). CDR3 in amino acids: CAAAGRPNTGELFF. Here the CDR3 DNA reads TGTGCCGCCGCCGGGCGGCCGAACACCGGGGAGCTGTTTTTT.